The 12 T cell receptor beta chains presented below share a single source sample, sequenced in a study of CXCR3-negative and CXCR3-positive naive CD8 T cells. With UMI labels, 5' RACE was used to prepare the TRB cDNA libraries. TCRdb re-analyzed the 5' RACE reads; it lists each CDR3 protein once, without DNA. Listed are about 40,000 distinct CDR3 sequences; approximately 11% falls within the top ten. The sequenced material came from memory CD8+ T cells from blood. These receptors originate from a human donor in good health. Some clones in this sample may be carry-over from other donors' samples.

This chain links TRBV20-1 with TRBJ2-1; with no DNA, the TCRdb D assignment of TRBD1 cannot be verified. CDR1 is DFQATT, CDR2 SNEGSKA, per germline (reference sequence). The CDR3 is made up of 14 amino acids. The CDR3 spells CSARDGQVVTVQFF.

The chain has TRBV20-1 and TRBJ2-7; lacking DNA, the TRBD1 call made by TCRdb goes unchecked. The CDR3 length is 14 residues. Germline-derived CDR1 and CDR2 are DFQATT and SNEGSKA (reference sequence). This chain's CDR3 is CSARDGGSPYEQYF.

The chain couples TRBV14 to TRBJ2-3. This CDR3 region has 16 residues. CDR1 is SGHDN and CDR2 is FVKESK in the germline V gene. CDR3 in amino acids: CASSQGFLASTDTQYF.

The chain links TRBV6-4 to TRBJ2-1; the TRBD1 assignment by TCRdb is unverifiable without DNA. Germline-derived CDR1 and CDR2 are MRHNA and SNTAGT. The CDR3 sequence is 13 residues long. This chain's CDR3 is CASSATLGDEQFF.

The chain carries TRBV5-6 and TRBJ2-1; TCRdb picks TRBD1, but there is no DNA to check that call. Germline-derived CDR1 and CDR2 are SGHDT and YYEEEE. The CDR3 totals 16 residues. This CDR3 is CASSLLRDRVYNEQFF. Full variable domain (rest looked up from reference TRBV5-6 and TRBJ2-1): DAGVTQSPTHLIKTRGQQVTLRCSPKSGHDTVSWYQQALGQGPQFIFQYYEEEERQRGNFPDRFSGHQFPNYSSELNVNALLLGDSALYLCASSLLRDRVYNEQFFGPGTRLTVL.

The CDR3 here is CASSLETGISREQFF. The V gene is TRBV11-2, the J gene TRBJ2-1; the D call of TRBD2 rests on TCRdb alone, since no DNA is present to check it. Per germline, CDR1 SGHAT and CDR2 FQNNGV. This CDR3 is built from 15 residues.

The chain uses TRBV29-1 and TRBJ2-6; no DNA is available, so the TRBD1 call from TCRdb remains unchecked. CDR1 is SQVTM and CDR2 is ANQGSEA in the germline V gene. The CDR3 is 15 residues long. CDR3 sequence: CSVVGTLYGANVLTF.

V is TRBV10-3 and J is TRBJ2-2. CDR1 and CDR2 from the germline V gene are ENHRY and SYGVKD. The CDR3 is 15 amino acids. The CDR3 region is CAISGPTIRTGELFF.

This chain links TRBV7-9 with TRBJ2-7; TCRdb calls TRBD2, which cannot be checked without DNA. The length of the CDR3 is 15 residues. Germline V gene lookup returns CDR1 SEHNR and CDR2 FQNEAQ (reference sequence). The CDR3 spells CASSPSGGGWNEQYF.

The gene calls are TRBV11-2 and TRBJ2-7; TCRdb picks TRBD1, but there is no DNA to check that call. The CDR3 length is 13 residues. CDR1 SGHAT and CDR2 FQNNGV come from the germline V gene. The CDR3 region is CASSYREDYEQYF.

The rearrangement links TRBV7-6 to TRBJ1-6. Germline V lookup: CDR1 SGHVS, CDR2 FNYEAQ. This CDR3 has 19 amino acids. This CDR3 is CASSLAVWEPSSYNSPLHF.

This rearrangement joins TRBV10-3 to TRBJ2-3; TCRdb's D gene call, TRBD2, goes unchecked for lack of DNA. This CDR3 has 15 residues. Germline-derived CDR1 and CDR2 are ENHRY and SYGVKD. The CDR3 region is CAISETSASTDTQYF.